This is a list of T cell receptor beta chains from one sample in a study of blood T cell repertoires in COVID-19. Using immunoSEQ multiplex PCR, the repertoire was profiled, and TCRdb retains in-frame clones only, with some absent. This table holds about 260,000 clones, roughly nine tenths found once. Sequencing input: peripheral blood. The origin of the receptors is a man between 60 and 75 years old who had recovered from COVID-19. Both conserved end residues are part of each CDR3. D genes are given only for firm matches. Size is stated for part of the rows, as once, few or many counts, or as a class when the clone is expanded.

TRBV5-6,TRBJ1-6,NA,NA,CASSRGSYNSPLHF,TGTGCCAGCAGCCGGGGATCCTATAATTCACCCCTCCACTTT
TRBV19,TRBJ2-5,NA,TRBD2,CASSIESTRTRPWETQYF,TGTGCCAGTAGTATAGAATCCACTAGGACTAGACCCTGGGAGACCCAGTACTTC
TRBV29-1,TRBJ2-7,once,TRBD1,CSVGRTGGDEQYF,TGCAGCGTAGGGCGGACAGGGGGTGACGAGCAGTACTTC
TRBV6-5,TRBJ2-3,NA,TRBD2,CASSKLAEITDTQYF,TGTGCCAGCAGTAAACTAGCGGAGATCACAGATACGCAGTATTTT
TRBV7-8,TRBJ2-2,once,NA,CASRGIGGIGTGELFF,TGTGCCAGCAGAGGGATTGGAGGGATCGGAACCGGGGAGCTGTTTTTT
TRBV7-2,TRBJ2-1,NA,NA,CASSPSLSSYNEQFF,TGTGCCAGCAGCCCAAGTCTGAGCTCCTACAATGAGCAGTTCTTC
TRBV3-1/TRBV3-2,TRBJ2-5,NA,NA,CASSQGYRVQETQYF,TGTGCCAGCAGCCAGGGGTACAGGGTACAAGAGACCCAGTACTTC
TRBV5-1,TRBJ2-2,NA,TRBD1,CASSRVAFSGGSNTGELFF,TGCGCCAGCAGCCGGGTAGCGTTCTCAGGGGGCTCGAACACCGGGGAGCTGTTTTTT
TRBV18,TRBJ2-7,NA,NA,CASSRDTSYEQYF,TGTGCCAGCTCACGGGACACCTCCTACGAGCAGTACTTC
TRBV6-5,TRBJ2-3,NA,NA,CAIRRANTDTQYF,TGTGCCATCCGGAGGGCAAACACAGATACGCAGTATTTT
TRBV7-2,TRBJ1-4,NA,NA,CASSLPGAVRKLFF,TGTGCCAGCAGCTTACCAGGGGCAGTGAGGAAACTGTTTTTT
TRBV7-9,TRBJ2-4,NA,NA,CASSLDRGGLAKNIQYF,TGTGCCAGCAGCTTAGACAGGGGGGGATTAGCCAAAAACATTCAGTACTTC
TRBV2,TRBJ1-4,NA,NA,CASNDGGAEEKLFF,TGTGCCAGCAATGACGGGGGGGCAGAGGAAAAACTGTTTTTT
TRBV5-4,TRBJ2-3,NA,TRBD2,CASSLWGLAGETQYF,TGTGCCAGCAGCTTGTGGGGACTAGCGGGGGAAACGCAGTATTTT
TRBV6-1,TRBJ2-5,NA,TRBD1,CASRQQGFGQETQYF,TGTGCCAGCAGACAACAGGGGTTCGGCCAAGAGACCCAGTACTTC
TRBV7-9,TRBJ1-1,many,NA,CASSQGQIEAFF,TGTGCCAGCAGCCAAGGACAGATTGAAGCTTTCTTT
TRBV18,TRBJ1-3,NA,NA,CASSPRVTGLGNTIYF,TGTGCCAGCTCACCTCGGGTTACAGGGCTTGGAAACACCATATATTTT
TRBV7-8,TRBJ2-7,NA,TRBD2,CASSRTSGVSYEQYF,TGTGCCAGCAGCCGCACTAGCGGGGTCTCCTACGAGCAGTACTTC
TRBV2,TRBJ1-5,NA,TRBD1,CASRATGTGGNQPQHF,TGTGCCAGCAGAGCAACCGGGACAGGGGGCAATCAGCCCCAGCATTTT
TRBV29-1,TRBJ1-1,NA,NA,CSVGLGGTNTEAFF,TGCAGCGTTGGATTGGGAGGGACTAACACTGAAGCTTTCTTT
TRBV6-5,TRBJ1-1,NA,NA,CASSPTGTKYTEAFF,TGTGCCAGCAGTCCTACCGGGACAAAATACACTGAAGCTTTCTTT
TRBV3-1/TRBV3-2,TRBJ1-6,few,TRBD1,CASSQGGGQGRNSPLHF,TGTGCCAGCAGCCAGGGTGGCGGACAGGGGCGTAATTCACCCCTCCACTTT
TRBV19,TRBJ2-2,NA,NA,CASSIVRVTGELFF,TGTGCCAGTAGTATAGTCAGGGTCACCGGGGAGCTGTTTTTT
TRBV11-2,TRBJ2-7,NA,NA,CASSFGGNEQYF,TGTGCCAGCAGCTTCGGGGGAAACGAGCAGTACTTC
TRBV30,TRBJ2-5,NA,NA,CAWSVHGAVQETQYF,TGTGCCTGGAGTGTACACGGAGCGGTACAAGAGACCCAGTACTTC
TRBV5-1,TRBJ2-3,NA,TRBD2,CASSFYSGGSTDTQYF,TGCGCCAGCAGCTTTTATAGCGGGGGAAGCACAGATACGCAGTATTTT
TRBV4-1,TRBJ2-6,NA,TRBD1,CASSSAGTGGAISGANVLTF,TGCGCCAGCAGCTCCGCCGGGACAGGGGGCGCGATCTCTGGGGCCAACGTCCTGACTTTC
TRBV5-1,TRBJ2-3,NA,NA,CASSFSSDTQYF,TGCGCCAGCAGCTTTTCTTCGGATACGCAGTATTTT
TRBV6-1,TRBJ2-2,NA,NA,CASSEAQEGAGELFF,TGTGCCAGCAGTGAAGCGCAGGAGGGAGCCGGGGAGCTGTTTTTT
TRBV5-1,TRBJ1-2,NA,TRBD1,CASSLGGQLYGYTF,TGCGCCAGCAGCTTGGGGGGACAGCTCTATGGCTACACCTTC
TRBV2,TRBJ2-3,few,NA,CASRTGSGGNTQYF,TGTGCCAGCAGGACCGGTTCGGGTGGTAATACGCAGTATTTT
TRBV7-6,TRBJ1-2,NA,NA,CASSSNRDGYGYTF,TGTGCCAGCAGCTCAAACAGGGATGGGTATGGCTACACCTTC
TRBV7-6,TRBJ2-2,NA,TRBD2,CASSFRPRGGPNTGELFF,TGTGCCAGCAGCTTCAGGCCACGGGGGGGCCCGAACACCGGGGAGCTGTTTTTT
TRBV7-2,TRBJ2-3,NA,TRBD2,CASSLGASGGGRDTQYF,TGTGCCAGCAGCTTAGGTGCTAGCGGGGGGGGAAGGGATACGCAGTATTTT
TRBV7-8,TRBJ1-5,NA,NA,CASSLGGGALPVQPQHF,TGTGCCAGCAGCCTAGGGGGAGGGGCCCTACCTGTTCAGCCCCAGCATTTT
TRBV12-3/TRBV12-4,TRBJ2-7,NA,NA,CASSYLVTYEQYF,TGTGCCAGCAGTTATCTAGTGACCTACGAGCAGTACTTC
TRBV18,TRBJ2-3,NA,TRBD2,CASSPWTSGVTDTQYF,TGTGCCAGCTCACCGTGGACTAGCGGCGTCACAGATACGCAGTATTTT
TRBV24-1,TRBJ2-7,NA,NA,CATSDPSYEQYF,TGTGCCACCAGTGATCCGTCCTACGAGCAGTACTTC
TRBV7-2,TRBJ2-7,NA,TRBD1,CASSLRGIPGQGAYEQYF,TGTGCCAGCAGCTTACGGGGGATACCGGGACAGGGGGCCTACGAGCAGTACTTC
TRBV5-1,TRBJ1-2,once,NA,CASSPVLRDTLYGYTF,TGCGCCAGCAGCCCAGTCCTCCGGGACACACTCTATGGCTACACCTTC
TRBV6-2/TRBV6-3,TRBJ1-2,NA,NA,CASSYSVRMGGGYTF,TGTGCCAGCAGTTACTCGGTCAGGATGGGTGGAGGCTACACCTTC